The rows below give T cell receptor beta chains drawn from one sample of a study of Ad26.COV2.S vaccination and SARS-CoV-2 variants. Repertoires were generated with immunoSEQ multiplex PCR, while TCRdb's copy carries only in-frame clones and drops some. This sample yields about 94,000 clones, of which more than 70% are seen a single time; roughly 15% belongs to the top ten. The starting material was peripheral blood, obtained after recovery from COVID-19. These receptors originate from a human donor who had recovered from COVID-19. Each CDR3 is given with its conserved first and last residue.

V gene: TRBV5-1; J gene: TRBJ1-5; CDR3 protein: CASTYPHGGNQPQHF
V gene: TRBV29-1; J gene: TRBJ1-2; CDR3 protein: CSVEVAYGYTF
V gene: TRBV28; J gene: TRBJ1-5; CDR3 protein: CASKRGYSNQPQHF
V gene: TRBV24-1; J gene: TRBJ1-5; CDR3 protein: CATSDRVWQPQHF
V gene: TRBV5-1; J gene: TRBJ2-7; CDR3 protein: CASSPALAGASYEQYF
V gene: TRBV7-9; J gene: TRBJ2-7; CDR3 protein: CASSVLQGYEQYF
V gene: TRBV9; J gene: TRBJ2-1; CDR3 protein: CASSAKPSGEQFF
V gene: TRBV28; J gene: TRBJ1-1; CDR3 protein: CASSPDPLESTEAFF
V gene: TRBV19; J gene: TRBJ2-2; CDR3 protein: CASTTWSDGTGRNTGELFF
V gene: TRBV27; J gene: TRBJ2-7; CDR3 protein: CASRLNYEQYF
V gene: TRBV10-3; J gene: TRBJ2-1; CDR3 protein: CAISERSGRALPYNEQFF
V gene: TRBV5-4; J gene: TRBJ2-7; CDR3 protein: CASSFSGLTYEQYF
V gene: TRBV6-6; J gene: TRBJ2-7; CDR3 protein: CASSYPQGGSYEQYF
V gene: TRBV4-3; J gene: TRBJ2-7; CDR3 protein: CASSQTSGSYEQYF
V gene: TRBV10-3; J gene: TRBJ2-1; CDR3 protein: CATSGQLSYNEQFF
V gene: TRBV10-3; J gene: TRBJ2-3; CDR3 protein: CAISGRGATDTQYF
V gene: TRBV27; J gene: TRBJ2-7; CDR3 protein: CASSLYSGGPYEQYF
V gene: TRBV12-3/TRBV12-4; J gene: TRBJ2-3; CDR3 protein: CASSLTVPDTQYF
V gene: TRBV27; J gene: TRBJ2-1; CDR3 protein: CASSLSWTGGTEQFF
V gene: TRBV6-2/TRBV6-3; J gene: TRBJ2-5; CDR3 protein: CASSSSRQLKETQYF
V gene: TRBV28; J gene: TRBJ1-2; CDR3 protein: CASSLLVSLGYTF
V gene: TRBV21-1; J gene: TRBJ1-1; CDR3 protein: CASSSPGQGNTEAFF
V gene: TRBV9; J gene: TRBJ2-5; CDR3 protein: CASSTGPLARGETQYF
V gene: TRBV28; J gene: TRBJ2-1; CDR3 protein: CASSLVFELADPLWNEQFF
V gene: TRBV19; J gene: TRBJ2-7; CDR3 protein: CASSLGTDGYEQYF
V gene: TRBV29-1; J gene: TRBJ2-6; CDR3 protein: CSVDTSGANVLTF
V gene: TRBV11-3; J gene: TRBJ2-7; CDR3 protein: CASSLGLTQGAYEQYF
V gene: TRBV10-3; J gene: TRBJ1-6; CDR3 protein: CAISESTGMNSPLHF
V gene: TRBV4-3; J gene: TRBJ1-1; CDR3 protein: CASSQVEGNTEAFF
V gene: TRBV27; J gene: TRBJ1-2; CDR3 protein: CASSLSRARGANYGYTF
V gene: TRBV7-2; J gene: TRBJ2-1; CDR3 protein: CASSSTLGTRTDNEQFF
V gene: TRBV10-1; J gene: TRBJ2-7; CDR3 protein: CASSEYGDRGPTEQYF
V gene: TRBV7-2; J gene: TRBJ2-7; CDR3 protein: CASSSAAGGRTYEQYF
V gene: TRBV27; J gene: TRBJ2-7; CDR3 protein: CASRNLLAGASYEQYF
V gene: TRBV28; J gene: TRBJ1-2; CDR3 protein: CASRTLGGASDRGIYGYTF
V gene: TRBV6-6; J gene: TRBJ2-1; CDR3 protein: CASSYSQGGNEQFF
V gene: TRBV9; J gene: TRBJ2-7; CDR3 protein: CASSPRGDIREQYF
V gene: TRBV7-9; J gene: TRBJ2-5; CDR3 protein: CASSLSVRERETQYF
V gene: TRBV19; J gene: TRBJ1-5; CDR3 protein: CASNPGRNQPQHF
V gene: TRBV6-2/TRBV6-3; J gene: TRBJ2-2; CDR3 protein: CASSYRPSGAGELFF
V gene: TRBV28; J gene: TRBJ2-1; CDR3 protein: CASSWGYPVGGRSAYNEQFF
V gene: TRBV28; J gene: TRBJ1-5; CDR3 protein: CASSHLELRESNQPQHF
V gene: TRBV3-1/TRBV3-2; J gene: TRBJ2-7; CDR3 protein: CASSQSKWGSGASSYEQYF
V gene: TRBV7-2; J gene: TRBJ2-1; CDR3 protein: CASSSTSYNEQFF
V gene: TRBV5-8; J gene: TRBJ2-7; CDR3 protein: CASSSDLTDRDNEQYF
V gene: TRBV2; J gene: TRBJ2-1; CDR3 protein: CASSAGDRPGTEQFF
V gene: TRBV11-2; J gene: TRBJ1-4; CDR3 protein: CASSLGRGRANEKLFF
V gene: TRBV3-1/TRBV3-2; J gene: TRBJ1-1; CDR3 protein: CASSQRFSGLNTEAFF
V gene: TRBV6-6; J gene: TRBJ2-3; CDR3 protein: CASSLGGRGTDTQYF